This entry features one TCR beta chain sequence. Original processing methods: Reference gene primer amplification yielded estimated nucleated cell counts. Measured with immunoSEQ multiplex PCR; TCRdb has only the in-frame clones, and not every one. D and trimming come from the DNA, and the V and J calls and clone size come from that table. The repertoire consists of roughly 100,000 clones, with 87% occurring once and the leading ten covering around 2%. The sample originates from a study of blood T cell repertoires in COVID-19. Study-level background: Samples of COVID-19 (acute and convalescent) were obtained from the United States, Italy and Spain. T cells, B-cell-depleted T cells, or PBMCs supplied cDNA or gDNA.

Germline V gene sequence: CDR1 SGHAT, CDR2 FQNNGV. The CDR3 is made up of 15 amino acids. With 2 bases clipped from V and 8 bases from J, the junction kept 8 bases outside the gene matches. The chain combines TRBV11-2 with TRBJ1-3; TRBD1 matches at 8 bases. Sample: peripheral blood. The receptor comes from a man aged 45 to 65 with active COVID-19. The CDR3 reads CASSLRKDREDTIYF. The CDR3 DNA reads TGTGCCAGCAGCTTAAGGAAGGACAGGGAGGACACCATATATTTT. The full variable domain, its missing parts supplied by reference TRBV11-2 and TRBJ1-3, is EAGVAQSPRYKIIEKRQSVAFWCNPISGHATLYWYQQILGQGPKLLIQFQNNGVVDDSQLPKDRFSAERLKGVDSTLKIQPAKLEDSAVYLCASSLRKDREDTIYFGEGSWLTVV.